This T cell receptor beta chain comes out of a study of T cells in pancreatic ductal adenocarcinoma. Broader study findings: Blood clonality (roughly 0.067) did not differ significantly from tumor (about 0.112).

About this clone: Its antigen is still unknown.

J lost 7 bases, V lost 2 bases, and 4 bases had no gene match. CDR1 is SGHNT, CDR2 YYREEE, per germline (reference sequence). CDR3 length: 14 amino acids. Selected pancreatic ductal adenocarcinoma patients had undergone surgery without neoadjuvant therapy. Clones were read by immunoSEQ multiplex PCR, and TCRdb kept only the in-frame ones, dropping some. The table has around 100,000 clones, 90% to 95% seen once. Sequences were obtained from PBMCs. The TCR comes from a human donor with pancreatic ductal adenocarcinoma. This chain links TRBV5-4 with TRBJ2-5, with 11 nucleotides matching TRBD2. CDR3 region: CASSFLAGGGTQYF. The CDR3 nucleotides are TGTGCCAGCAGCTTCCTAGCGGGGGGAGGGACCCAGTACTTC.